These 25 T cell receptor beta chains came from one sample sequenced in a study of shared clonotypes between healthy human individuals. The protocol was immunoSEQ multiplex PCR, while the TCRdb copy is restricted to in-frame clones and leaves out a portion. The sample contains a few million clones, around nine tenths of which appear only once. The sample taken for sequencing was naive CD4+ T cells sorted from blood. Subset given: CD45RA+ positively selected. These receptors were collected from a man between 18 and 35 years old in good health.

As to this clone: Other DNA sequences within the sample encode an identical CDR3. The V gene is TRBV5-4, the J gene TRBJ2-5; 10 bases line up with TRBD1. The CDR3 is made up of 16 amino acids. Germline V gene data show CDR1 as SGHNT and CDR2 as YYREEE (reference sequence). The V segment lost 0 bases and the J segment 2 bases; nucleotides outside the gene matches: 4. CDR3 sequence: CASSLGQGAIQETQYF. The CDR3 DNA sequence: TGTGCCAGCAGCTTGGGACAGGGGGCAATACAAGAGACCCAGTACTTC.

The genes are TRBV4-1 and TRBJ1-3, with D unclear. CDR3 length: 13 amino acids. The V and J ends lost 0 bases and 10 bases respectively, with 10 bases between them. Germline V CDR1 and CDR2: MGHRA, YSYEKL. Here the CDR3 reads CASSQDIPGTIYF. DNA of the CDR3: TGCGCCAGCAGCCAAGACATTCCCGGGACCATATATTTT.

The rearrangement uses TRBV10-1 and TRBJ2-7; TRBD2 matches 12 bases. The CDR3 runs 14 residues. Trimming took 8 bases from V and 5 from J; bases not matched to a gene: 7. Germline V lookup: CDR1 WNHNN, CDR2 SYGVQD (reference sequence). CDR3 sequence: CASGSSGRVNEQYF. The CDR3 DNA follows: TGCGCCAGCGGATCTAGCGGGAGGGTCAACGAGCAGTACTTC.

This chain connects TRBV15 to TRBJ2-2, with D unresolved. Trimming removed 5 bases at V and 7 bases at J, with 17 bases between. This CDR3 contains 15 residues. The germline gives CDR1 LNHNV, CDR2 YYDKDF (reference sequence). CDR3 coding DNA: TGTGCCACCAGCCAGAGTGGGCTTCTTGGCGGGGAGCTGTTTTTT. As protein: CATSQSGLLGGELFF.

The chain recombines TRBV19 with TRBJ1-4; TRBD1 agrees at 7 bases. The junction had 9 bases not matched to a gene; V was cut back by 8 bases and J by 6 bases. The CDR3 is 14 residues long. Looked up from germline, CDR1 is LNHDA and CDR2 is SQIVND (reference sequence). The CDR3, as DNA: TGTGCCAGTTCCTCGACAGGGTTGGATGAAAAACTGTTTTTT. Protein sequence: CASSSTGLDEKLFF.

The CDR3 region is CASSLPGHPSLGDIQYF. CDR3 coding DNA: TGTGCCAGCAGTTTACCGGGACACCCCAGTTTGGGGGACATTCAGTACTTC. The J gene is TRBJ2-4, the V gene TRBV28, with D perhaps TRBD1 (6 bases). The V gene's germline CDR1 is MDHEN and CDR2 SYDVKM. This CDR3 spans 17 amino acids. The V end was cut by 2 bases, the J end by 8 bases, with 22 bases between.

The chain couples TRBV18 to TRBJ2-2; 8 nucleotides line up with TRBD1. CDR3 length: 17 amino acids. The germline V gene has CDR1 KGHSH and CDR2 LQKENI. V was pared by 3 bases and J by 1 base, with 7 bases of the junction left unmatched. The CDR3 loop is CASSPTGAQLNTGELFF. The DNA for the CDR3 is TGTGCCAGCTCACCGACAGGGGCCCAATTGAACACCGGGGAGCTGTTTTTT.

The V call is TRBV2, the J call TRBJ1-5; D might be TRBD1 (5 bases). V was trimmed by 6 bases and J by 0 bases, leaving 12 bases between them. This CDR3 region has 15 residues. Germline V gene sequence: CDR1 SNHLY, CDR2 FYNNEI. The CDR3 nucleotides read TGTGCCAGCAGCGCCACAGGTTATAGCAATCAGCCCCAGCATTTT. Its translation is CASSATGYSNQPQHF.

To note about this clone: Other DNA sequences of this sample code for an identical CDR3. The V call is TRBV30, the J call TRBJ1-3; D remains ambiguous. Germline assignment: CDR1 GTSNPN and CDR2 SVGIG (reference sequence). CDR3 size: 13 residues. V dropped 5 bases and J dropped 0 bases, with 8 bases sitting between them. The CDR3 DNA reads TGTGCCTGGGCGGGGTTCTCTGGAAACACCATATATTTT. Residues: CAWAGFSGNTIYF.

V gene TRBV30 combines with J gene TRBJ1-5, with a tentative D call TRBD1 (6 bases). CDR3 length equals 16 residues. V lost 0 bases to trimming and J lost 2 bases, with 14 bases between them. The germline gives CDR1 GTSNPN, CDR2 SVGIG (reference sequence). CDR3 DNA: TGTGCCTGGAGTGTCCGCTCGGGGGCGGGCAATCAGCCCCAGCATTTT. This sequence encodes CAWSVRSGAGNQPQHF.

This clone has only a few counts. The chain recombines TRBV6-5 with TRBJ1-5; TRBD1 matches at 9 bases. CDR1 is MNHEY, CDR2 SVGAGI, per germline. The V and J ends lost 5 bases and 7 bases, in that order; junction bases with no gene match: 9. CDR3 length equals 15 residues. As DNA, the CDR3 is TGTGCCAGCAGTAAACGGGGACAGGGAGGGCAGCCCCAGCATTTT. Translating gives CASSKRGQGGQPQHF.

V usage is TRBV19 and J usage is TRBJ1-6, with unresolved D. With 6 bases removed from V and 0 bases from J, the gap between germline ends came to 21 bases. The CDR3 length is 19 residues. Germline V gene data show CDR1 as LNHDA and CDR2 as SQIVND (reference sequence). This CDR3 is CASRLTTSSRSSYNSPLHF. The CDR3 bases are TGTGCCAGTAGACTCACAACGTCCAGCAGGAGCTCCTATAATTCACCCCTCCACTTT.

This chain links TRBV28 with TRBJ2-3; D may be TRBD1 (7 bases). The CDR3 covers 14 residues. Germline V CDR1 and CDR2: MDHEN, SYDVKM. The ends were cut back, 7 bases at V and 4 bases at J, with 15 bases in the middle. DNA for the CDR3: TGTGCCAGCAACAGACAGGGAGGAGCAGATACGCAGTATTTT. This encodes CASNRQGGADTQYF.

This clone is a singleton in its sample. As DNA, the CDR3 is TGTGCCAGCAGTTTATGGGGGACCAATAATTCACCCCTCCACTTT. Amino acid sequence: CASSLWGTNNSPLHF. This chain connects TRBV27 to TRBJ1-6, with D perhaps matching TRBD1 (5 bases). CDR3 size: 15 residues. The V gene lost 1 base and the J gene lost 5 bases, with 9 bases spanning the gap. The germline V gene has CDR1 MNHEY and CDR2 SMNVEV (reference sequence).

This clone occurred a few times. The chain combines TRBV2 with TRBJ1-2, with a tentative D call TRBD1 (6 bases). The CDR3 runs 13 residues. V was trimmed by 4 bases and J by 8 bases, leaving 14 bases between them. Germline V lookup: CDR1 SNHLY, CDR2 FYNNEI. The CDR3 sequence is CASSVGGMDGYTF. CDR3 DNA: TGTGCCAGCAGTGTAGGGGGTATGGACGGCTACACCTTC.

This clone occurred a few times. The V call is TRBV7-9, the J call TRBJ1-5, with D perhaps TRBD1 (6 bases). Trimming removed 5 bases from V and 0 bases from J, with 8 bases in between. Germline loops: CDR1 SEHNR, CDR2 FQNEAQ (reference sequence). The CDR3 runs to 14 residues. The CDR3, as DNA: TGTGCCAGCAGCCCGGACAGTAGCAATCAGCCCCAGCATTTT. It translates to CASSPDSSNQPQHF.

The V call is TRBV11-3, the J call TRBJ2-2, with unresolved D. The CDR3 extends over 13 amino acids. Germline V gene lookup returns CDR1 SGHNT and CDR2 YENEEA. The V end lost 1 base, the J end lost 8 bases, and 8 bases lay between the germline ends. The CDR3 DNA follows: TGTGCCAGCAGCTTAGGGGCGGCAGGGGAGCTGTTTTTT. Protein: CASSLGAAGELFF.

This sequence joins TRBV7-9 and TRBJ1-1; unclear D gene. The germline V and J ends were trimmed by 3 bases and 7 bases, with 15 bases remaining between them. The CDR3 totals 14 residues. Germline loops: CDR1 SEHNR, CDR2 FQNEAQ (reference sequence). The CDR3 bases are TGTGCCAGCAGCTTTCCGCTTTTCTACAGTGAAGCTTTCTTT. Translation gives CASSFPLFYSEAFF. Using reference TRBV7-9 and TRBJ1-1 for the parts outside the CDR3, the full variable domain is DTGVSQNPRHKITKRGQNVTFRCDPISEHNRLYWYRQTLGQGPEFLTYFQNEAQLEKSRLLSDRFSAERPKGSFSTLEIQRTEQGDSAMYLCASSFPLFYSEAFFGQGTRLTVV.

This clone was observed once. The rearrangement uses TRBV11-2 and TRBJ1-2; 8 bases agree with TRBD1. The CDR3 is made up of 15 amino acids. J gave up 3 bases and V 5 bases, and 8 bases lay outside the gene matches. Germline loops: CDR1 SGHAT, CDR2 FQNNGV. The CDR3 spells CASSINRGVDYGYTF. For the CDR3, the DNA is TGTGCCAGCAGCATCAACAGGGGGGTCGACTATGGCTACACCTTC. Looking up the rest from reference TRBV11-2 and TRBJ1-2 gives the full variable domain: EAGVAQSPRYKIIEKRQSVAFWCNPISGHATLYWYQQILGQGPKLLIQFQNNGVVDDSQLPKDRFSAERLKGVDSTLKIQPAKLEDSAVYLCASSINRGVDYGYTFGSGTRLTVV.

The V gene is TRBV13, the J gene TRBJ2-3, with 10 nucleotides matching TRBD2. The V and J ends lost 1 base and 2 bases, in that order; junction bases with no gene match: 6. Germline lookup yields CDR1 PRHDT and CDR2 FYEKMQ (reference sequence). This CDR3 is 17 amino acids long. CDR3 protein: CASSLDASGRFTDTQYF. The CDR3 coding sequence is TGTGCCAGCAGCTTAGATGCTAGCGGGAGATTCACAGATACGCAGTATTTT.

The V gene is TRBV7-8, the J gene TRBJ2-3; D gene unclear. Germline CDR1 and CDR2: SGHVS and FQNEAQ. Deletions cut 5 bases from V and 2 bases from J, with 20 bases between. CDR3 length: 17 residues. CDR3 in DNA: TGTGCCAGCAGCCAGTCTCGGTTCAATAGGGACACAGATACGCAGTATTTT. Amino acids: CASSQSRFNRDTDTQYF.

The chain recombines TRBV28 with TRBJ1-1; no reliable D call. Germline V gene sequence: CDR1 MDHEN, CDR2 SYDVKM. The CDR3 runs to 16 residues. With 6 bases removed from V and 1 base from J, the gap between germline ends came to 18 bases. CDR3 DNA: TGTGCCAGCAGACAACTCTCGACAAGTTCGAACACTGAAGCTTTCTTT. It specifies CASRQLSTSSNTEAFF. Looking up the rest from reference TRBV28 and TRBJ1-1 gives the full variable domain: DVKVTQSSRYLVKRTGEKVFLECVQDMDHENMFWYRQDPGLGLRLIYFSYDVKMKEKGDIPEGYSVSREKKERFSLILESASTNQTSMYLCASRQLSTSSNTEAFFGQGTRLTVV.

With regard to this clone: Other DNA sequences in the sample encode the same CDR3. The chain links TRBV2 to TRBJ1-1; D not resolved. Germline assignment: CDR1 SNHLY and CDR2 FYNNEI. This CDR3 comprises 13 residues. V was pared by 5 bases and J by 0 bases, with 7 bases between. The chain's CDR3 is CASSLQLNTEAFF. The CDR3 DNA follows: TGTGCCAGCAGTCTCCAGCTGAACACTGAAGCTTTCTTT.

The chain joins TRBV27 to TRBJ2-7; maybe TRBD2 (6 bases). CDR1 and CDR2 from the germline V gene are MNHEY and SMNVEV (reference sequence). Trimming shortened V by 2 bases and J by 7 bases, and 15 bases separated the two germline ends. This CDR3 contains 14 residues. The CDR3 loop is CASSLNAKAGEQYF. In DNA form, the CDR3 reads TGTGCCAGCAGTTTAAACGCCAAGGCGGGGGAGCAGTACTTC.

The chain uses TRBV28 and TRBJ1-4, with D maybe TRBD1 (5 bases). The V gene lost 7 bases and the J gene lost 8 bases, with 11 bases spanning the gap. There are 12 residues in the CDR3. Germline CDR1 reads MDHEN; CDR2 reads SYDVKM. CDR3 in amino acids: CASTGSGEKLFF. The CDR3 nucleotides are TGTGCCAGCACGGGGTCAGGGGAAAAACTGTTTTTT. Filled out from reference TRBV28 and TRBJ1-4, the complete variable domain reads DVKVTQSSRYLVKRTGEKVFLECVQDMDHENMFWYRQDPGLGLRLIYFSYDVKMKEKGDIPEGYSVSREKKERFSLILESASTNQTSMYLCASTGSGEKLFFGSGTQLSVL.